These 28 T cell receptor beta chains share one sample of origin, sequenced in a study of shared clonotypes between healthy human individuals. Generated by immunoSEQ multiplex PCR, the TCRdb table keeps only in-frame clones and is missing some. The sample includes millions of clones, 90% to 95% seen only once; the top ten take around 0.13%. Sequenced input: naive CD4+ T cells sorted from blood. The subset: CD45RA+ positively selected. The receptor source for this set is a man between 18 and 29 years old in good health.

The J gene is TRBJ1-1, the V gene TRBV9, with 7 bases lining up with TRBD1. The V and J ends lost 5 bases and 1 base, in that order; junction bases with no gene match: 5. The CDR3 spans 14 residues. From germline, CDR1 is SGDLS and CDR2 YYNGEE. The CDR3 bases are TGTGCCAGCAGTCGGACAGGTTCGAACACTGAAGCTTTCTTT. Translated: CASSRTGSNTEAFF. Complete variable domain (other parts from reference TRBV9 and TRBJ1-1): DSGVTQTPKHLITATGQRVTLRCSPRSGDLSVYWYQQSLDQGLQFLIQYYNGEERAKGNILERFSAQQFPDLHSELNLSSLELGDSALYFCASSRTGSNTEAFFGQGTRLTVV.

A word on this clone: Other DNA variants within this sample encode the same CDR3. The chain recombines TRBV6-6 with TRBJ2-3, with TRBD2 identical over 11 bases. Per germline, CDR1 MNHNY and CDR2 SVGAGI (reference sequence). The junction had 1 base not matched to a gene; V was cut back by 2 bases and J by 0 bases. The CDR3 covers 16 residues. The CDR3 DNA reads TGTGCCAGCAGTTACCGGACTAGCGGGAGCACAGATACGCAGTATTTT. It yields the protein CASSYRTSGSTDTQYF.

This sequence joins TRBV11-2 and TRBJ2-5, with D perhaps assigned TRBD1 or TRBD2 (5 bases each). Trimming took off 5 bases at V and 7 bases at J, with 23 bases between the two ends. CDR3 length: 16 amino acids. Germline V CDR1 and CDR2: SGHAT, FQNNGV. This CDR3 is CASSPVRGPPVGTQYF. As DNA, the CDR3 is TGTGCCAGCAGCCCCGTCCGGGGACCCCCAGTTGGGACCCAGTACTTC. Full variable domain (remainder filled in from reference TRBV11-2 and TRBJ2-5): EAGVAQSPRYKIIEKRQSVAFWCNPISGHATLYWYQQILGQGPKLLIQFQNNGVVDDSQLPKDRFSAERLKGVDSTLKIQPAKLEDSAVYLCASSPVRGPPVGTQYFGPGTRLLVL.

CDR3: CASSEVLAGIYYGYTF. In nucleotides, the CDR3 is TGTGCCAGCAGTGAAGTCCTGGCGGGGATCTACTATGGCTACACCTTC. This chain links TRBV6-1 with TRBJ1-2; no clear D gene. The CDR3 is 16 amino acids. Germline CDR1 MNHNS, CDR2 SASEGT. Trimming shortened V by 1 base and J by 3 bases, and 15 bases separated the two germline ends.

This sequence joins TRBV6-4 and TRBJ2-7; either TRBD1 or TRBD2 may fit D (6 bases each). The CDR3 totals 14 residues. Germline V gives CDR1 MRHNA, CDR2 SNTAGT. The V gene lost 5 bases and the J gene lost 0 bases, with 11 bases spanning the gap. CDR3 residues: CASSWRGCSYEQYF. CDR3 bases: TGTGCCAGCAGTTGGAGGGGGTGCTCCTACGAGCAGTACTTC.

The chain has TRBV5-6 and TRBJ2-7; D may be TRBD2 (6 bases). The V gene lost 2 bases and the J gene lost 0 bases, with 9 bases spanning the gap. This CDR3 comprises 14 residues. Per the germline V gene, CDR1 is SGHDT and CDR2 is YYEEEE. The CDR3 DNA reads TGTGCCAGCAGCTTCGGGAGTACCTCCTACGAGCAGTACTTC. It is translated as CASSFGSTSYEQYF.

This clone showed up just once. The chain combines TRBV27 with TRBJ2-5, with 10 nucleotides matching TRBD2. This CDR3 is built from 15 residues. Unmatched junction bases numbered 10, after V lost 4 bases and J lost 8 bases. Germline CDR1 MNHEY, CDR2 SMNVEV (reference sequence). CDR3: CASSSLSGGPETQYF. CDR3 DNA sequence: TGTGCCAGCAGTTCTCTTAGCGGGGGGCCTGAAACCCAGTACTTC.

V is TRBV5-4 and J is TRBJ2-5, with 8 nucleotides matching TRBD2. Trimming removed 5 bases from V and 4 bases from J; junction bases left unmatched: 7. CDR3 size: 14 residues. Germline CDR1 reads SGHNT; CDR2 reads YYREEE (reference sequence). This chain's CDR3 is CASSSGLARETQYF. The CDR3 DNA reads as TGTGCCAGCAGTTCCGGACTAGCCAGAGAGACCCAGTACTTC.

The chain recombines TRBV28 with TRBJ2-7; 11 bases are a match to TRBD1. This CDR3 is built from 16 residues. The germline V gene has CDR1 MDHEN and CDR2 SYDVKM. V shed 7 bases and J 5 bases; nucleotides not matched to a gene: 13. The CDR3 nucleotides read TGTGCCAGCAAAGTTTCCCTGGGGACAGGGGGAAACGAGCAGTACTTC. Its protein product is CASKVSLGTGGNEQYF.

This chain links TRBV27 with TRBJ2-7; D gene unclear. Germline CDR1 and CDR2: MNHEY and SMNVEV (reference sequence). This CDR3 region has 11 residues. Trimming removed 1 base from V and 6 bases from J, with 4 bases in between. CDR3 in DNA: TGTGCCAGCAGTTTATTTGGCGAGCAGTACTTC. This gives the protein CASSLFGEQYF.

This clone occurred once. The same CDR3 is also encoded by other DNA sequences in this sample. The chain has TRBV6-5 and TRBJ2-3; a weak D match, TRBD2 (5 bases). V was shortened by 6 bases and J by 2 bases, with 12 bases between the two germline ends. CDR3 size: 14 residues. In germline, CDR1 is MNHEY, CDR2 SVGAGI. This CDR3 reads CASSRGRNTDTQYF. Written as DNA, the CDR3 is TGTGCCAGCAGCCGAGGGCGGAACACAGATACGCAGTATTTT.

This clone was found a few times. The chain uses TRBV10-3 and TRBJ2-3, with D possibly being TRBD1 (6 bases). Germline CDR1 and CDR2: ENHRY and SYGVKD. V lost 3 bases and J lost 2, with 12 bases in between. The CDR3 runs 15 residues. The CDR3 loop is CAISDGQGNTDTQYF. CDR3 DNA: TGTGCCATCAGTGACGGCCAGGGGAACACAGATACGCAGTATTTT.

The chain couples TRBV9 to TRBJ1-6; no definite D call. Germline values: CDR1 SGDLS, CDR2 YYNGEE. Trimming stripped 3 bases from V and 8 bases from J, with 9 bases between. The CDR3 has 13 amino acids. Here the CDR3 reads CASSEGWDSPLHF. CDR3 coding DNA: TGTGCCAGCAGCGAAGGATGGGATTCACCCCTCCACTTT.

The chain is built from TRBV10-3 and TRBJ2-3, with 7 positions matching TRBD1. The germline V gene has CDR1 ENHRY and CDR2 SYGVKD. This CDR3 has 14 amino acids. After removal of 4 bases from V and 6 bases from J, the junction contained 7 bases not matched to a gene. CDR3 residues: CAISGGTVSDTQYF. The CDR3 bases are TGTGCCATCAGTGGTGGGACAGTATCTGATACGCAGTATTTT.

The chain is built from TRBV5-4 and TRBJ1-4; no reliable D call. Germline lookup yields CDR1 SGHNT and CDR2 YYREEE (reference sequence). This CDR3 is 13 amino acids long. Between the trimmed V and J ends, which lost 10 bases and 3 bases, there was a span of 13 bases. Written as DNA, the CDR3 is TGTGCCTACACTGCAGACGCTAATGAAAAACTGTTTTTT. It translates to CAYTADANEKLFF. The full variable domain, its missing parts supplied by reference TRBV5-4 and TRBJ1-4, is ETGVTQSPTHLIKTRGQQVTLRCSSQSGHNTVSWYQQALGQGPQFIFQYYREEENGRGNFPPRFSGLQFPNYSSELNVNALELDDSALYLCAYTADANEKLFFGSGTQLSVL.

This rearrangement joins TRBV5-1 to TRBJ2-7; TRBD1 matches 7 bases. The trim removed 0 bases at V and 1 base at J, leaving 4 bases unmatched. The germline V gene has CDR1 SGHRS and CDR2 YFSETQ. The CDR3 length is 15 residues. The CDR3 region is CASSLESGGSYEQYF. The CDR3 region has the DNA TGCGCCAGCAGCTTGGAGTCAGGGGGTTCCTACGAGCAGTACTTC.

About this clone: This same CDR3 is encoded by further DNA sequences in the sample. V usage is TRBV27 and J usage is TRBJ2-7; D might be TRBD1 or TRBD2, each matching 5 bases. CDR1 MNHEY and CDR2 SMNVEV come from the germline V gene (reference sequence). V was trimmed by 1 base and J by 5 bases, leaving 27 bases between them. There are 19 residues in the CDR3. In DNA, the CDR3 is TGTGCCAGCAGTTTATTTGCCCAGGGAAACATCGGGGCTCGCCACGAGCAGTACTTC. Its protein is CASSLFAQGNIGARHEQYF.

The gene calls are TRBV5-1 and TRBJ1-2; D gene unclear. Trimming removed 0 bases at V and 6 bases at J, with 18 bases between. The CDR3 extends over 16 amino acids. Germline V gene sequence: CDR1 SGHRS, CDR2 YFSETQ. CDR3 sequence (DNA): TGCGCCAGCAGCTTGGGGCGGATGAAGGGAGGCAATGGCTACACCTTC. Its protein is CASSLGRMKGGNGYTF.

The chain links TRBV19 to TRBJ1-2, with 7 positions matching TRBD1. The CDR3 length is 18 residues. V was pared by 1 base and J by 0 bases, with 11 bases of the junction left unmatched. CDR1 is LNHDA, CDR2 SQIVND, per germline (reference sequence). For the CDR3, the DNA is TGTGCCAGTAGTATAGGAATATTGGGACAGTCTACTAACTATGGCTACACCTTC. It yields the protein CASSIGILGQSTNYGYTF. Together with reference TRBV19 and TRBJ1-2, the CDR3 gives the full variable domain: DGGITQSPKYLFRKEGQNVTLSCEQNLNHDAMYWYRQDPGQGLRLIYYSQIVNDFQKGDIAEGYSVSREKKESFPLTVTSAQKNPTAFYLCASSIGILGQSTNYGYTFGSGTRLTVV.

V is TRBV4-1 and J is TRBJ2-7, with 7 bases lining up with TRBD1. The germline CDR1 and CDR2 sequences are MGHRA and YSYEKL. V lost 0 bases and J lost 2; bases outside the gene matches: 4. The length of the CDR3 is 15 residues. CDR3 residues: CASSQDKGAPYEQYF. CDR3 sequence (DNA): TGCGCCAGCAGCCAAGACAAGGGGGCCCCCTACGAGCAGTACTTC.

V usage is TRBV10-3 and J usage is TRBJ1-1; maybe TRBD1 (5 bases). Trimming pared 7 bases from V and 2 bases from J, leaving 14 bases between. The CDR3 has 14 residues. The germline V gene has CDR1 ENHRY and CDR2 SYGVKD. CDR3 loop: CAINPTERNTEAFF. DNA of the CDR3: TGTGCCATCAACCCGACAGAAAGAAACACTGAAGCTTTCTTT.

The gene calls are TRBV5-1 and TRBJ1-4, with D uncertain. Germline loops: CDR1 SGHRS, CDR2 YFSETQ. The V end was cut by 3 bases, the J end by 0 bases, with 6 bases between. The CDR3 length is 14 residues. The CDR3 sequence is CASSYLSTNEKLFF. CDR3 nucleotides: TGCGCCAGCAGCTACCTGTCAACTAATGAAAAACTGTTTTTT.

The J gene is TRBJ2-1, the V gene TRBV6-5, with D unresolved. V lost 1 base, J lost 3 bases, and 4 bases lay in between. CDR3 size: 13 residues. The germline CDR1 and CDR2 sequences are MNHEY and SVGAGI. As DNA, the CDR3 is TGTGCCAGCAGTTACTTCGGCTACAATGAGCAGTTCTTC. This encodes CASSYFGYNEQFF.

V is TRBV5-1 and J is TRBJ2-2; D possibly matches TRBD1 or TRBD2 (6 bases each). CDR3 length: 16 residues. Germline V CDR1 and CDR2: SGHRS, YFSETQ. Trimming stripped 4 bases from V and 1 base from J, with 14 bases between. CDR3 DNA: TGCGCCAGCAGCCAATTCAGGGGAGGGAACACCGGGGAGCTGTTTTTT. Protein product: CASSQFRGGNTGELFF.

The rearrangement uses TRBV5-6 and TRBJ2-7; 11 positions agree with TRBD1. V lost 4 bases, J lost 0 bases, and 6 bases stayed unmatched. CDR1 and CDR2 from the germline V gene are SGHDT and YYEEEE. CDR3 length: 16 amino acids. The CDR3 loop reads CASSIRTGGPSYEQYF. The CDR3 DNA is TGTGCCAGCAGCATCCGGACAGGGGGCCCCTCCTACGAGCAGTACTTC. Combining the CDR3 with reference TRBV5-6 and TRBJ2-7 gives the whole variable domain DAGVTQSPTHLIKTRGQQVTLRCSPKSGHDTVSWYQQALGQGPQFIFQYYEEEERQRGNFPDRFSGHQFPNYSSELNVNALLLGDSALYLCASSIRTGGPSYEQYFGPGTRLTVT.

The gene calls are TRBV5-1 and TRBJ2-1; the D is unclear. The V gene's germline CDR1 is SGHRS and CDR2 YFSETQ. V lost 1 base to trimming and J lost 0 bases, with 11 bases between them. The CDR3 contains 16 residues. CDR3 in DNA: TGCGCCAGCAGCTTGAGGGTCCTAAGCTCCTACAATGAGCAGTTCTTC. Encoded protein: CASSLRVLSSYNEQFF.

The chain combines TRBV7-2 with TRBJ2-1, with a possible D match to TRBD2 (6 bases). V lost 5 bases, J lost 10 bases, and 12 bases lay in between. The CDR3 extends over 12 amino acids. The germline V gene has CDR1 SGHTA and CDR2 FQGNSA. The CDR3 loop reads CASSPSVSEQFF. Written as DNA, the CDR3 is TGTGCCAGCAGCCCTAGCGTTAGCGAGCAGTTCTTC. The complete variable domain, with remaining parts taken from reference TRBV7-2 and TRBJ2-1, reads GAGVSQSPSNKVTEKGKDVELRCDPISGHTALYWYRQSLGQGLEFLIYFQGNSAPDKSGLPSDRFSAERTGGSVSTLTIQRTQQEDSAVYLCASSPSVSEQFFGPGTRLTVL.

The V call is TRBV6-6, the J call TRBJ2-1; D call uncertain. Germline V lookup: CDR1 MNHNY, CDR2 SVGAGI (reference sequence). V shed 6 bases and J shed 4 bases, with 13 bases lying between them. The CDR3 has 14 amino acids. CDR3 sequence (DNA): TGTGCCAGCAGCCAGTTGGCAGCTTACAATGAGCAGTTCTTC. Translated, it gives CASSQLAAYNEQFF.